The clone carrying this T cell receptor (beta chain) was picked up a small number of times. Its antigen remains unknown. The entry originates in a study of cytomegalovirus exposure and HLA in healthy donors. Study-wide points: The study recorded about 160 TCR beta chains that were cytomegalovirus-associated. A later analysis associated 15,000 to 20,000 TCR beta sequences with HLA alleles at a 0.05 false discovery rate.

13 Jbeta primers and 60 Vbeta primers were used for the PCR. The assay was immunoSEQ multiplex PCR, and TCRdb's table has in-frame clones only and misses some. Of 110,000 to 150,000 clones in the sample, approximately 68% were seen once. The germline V gene has CDR1 SEHNR and CDR2 FQNEAQ (reference sequence). The V and J ends lost 4 bases and 7 bases respectively, with 22 bases between them. The CDR3 is 16 amino acids. The sequence was obtained from a man between 35 and 55 years old in good health and CMV-seronegative. The sequenced sample consisted of PBMCs. The chain combines TRBV7-9 with TRBJ2-5; D is unclear. In DNA, the CDR3 is TGTGCCAGCAGCTCCCTTCGGTCTTTCGTGTCGGGGACCCAGTACTTC. Protein product: CASSSLRSFVSGTQYF.